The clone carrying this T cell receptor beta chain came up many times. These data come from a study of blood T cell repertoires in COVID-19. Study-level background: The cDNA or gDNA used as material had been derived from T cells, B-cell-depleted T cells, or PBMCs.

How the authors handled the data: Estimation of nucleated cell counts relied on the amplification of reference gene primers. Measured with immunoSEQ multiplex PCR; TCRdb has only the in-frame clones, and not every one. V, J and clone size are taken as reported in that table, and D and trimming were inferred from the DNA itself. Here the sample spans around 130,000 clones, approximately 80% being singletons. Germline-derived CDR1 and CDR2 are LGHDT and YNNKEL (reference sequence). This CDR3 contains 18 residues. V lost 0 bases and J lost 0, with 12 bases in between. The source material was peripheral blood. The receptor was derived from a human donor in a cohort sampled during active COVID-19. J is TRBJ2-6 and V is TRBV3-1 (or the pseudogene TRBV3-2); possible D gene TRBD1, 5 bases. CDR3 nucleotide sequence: TGTGCCAGCAGCCAAGAGTTCATAGGGGACTCTGGGGCCAACGTCCTGACTTTC. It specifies CASSQEFIGDSGANVLTF.